A selection of T cell receptor beta chains follows, all from one sample in a study of cytomegalovirus exposure and HLA in healthy donors. The assay was immunoSEQ multiplex PCR, and TCRdb's table has in-frame clones only and misses some. The sample consists of about 120,000 clones, approximately 95% of them appearing once. The sequenced sample was PBMCs. The receptors shown here come from a man aged 18 to 29 in good health and CMV-seronegative. Both conserved end residues are part of each CDR3. Fields, in order: clone size, V gene, D gene, J gene, CDR3 DNA, CDR3 protein. The D gene is left open where the match is weak. The size entry is marked missing in some rows and otherwise reads once, few, many or a size class.

.	TRBV5-1	TRBD2	TRBJ2-7	TGCGCCAGCAGCTTCGGGAGGAGACGGTACTTC	CASSFGRRRYF
.	TRBV28	TRBD2	TRBJ2-2	TGTGCCAGCAGTCCCACTAGCGTGGCGAACACCGGGGAGCTGTTTTTT	CASSPTSVANTGELFF
.	TRBV30	TRBD1	TRBJ2-7	TGTGCCTGGAGTGTGGGGACAGGGACGTTCGAGCAGTACTTC	CAWSVGTGTFEQYF
.	TRBV11-3	TRBD1	TRBJ2-7	TGTGCCAGCAGCCCTCGGGACAGGGATTACGAGCAGTACTTC	CASSPRDRDYEQYF
.	TRBV10-3	.	TRBJ2-2	TGTGCCATCGGCGGGACAGTTAACACCGGGGAGCTGTTTTTT	CAIGGTVNTGELFF
.	TRBV27	.	TRBJ2-5	TGTGCCAGCAGTTTATCGAGCAGGGTGGGTCAGTACTTC	CASSLSSRVGQYF
once	TRBV6-5	.	TRBJ2-2	TGTGCCAGCAGTTACATCCAGGGGAACACCGGGGAGCTGTTTTTT	CASSYIQGNTGELFF
few	TRBV4-2	.	TRBJ2-7	TGTGCCAGCAAGTCCTCGGGGACTTACGAGCAGTACTTC	CASKSSGTYEQYF
.	TRBV7-8	TRBD1	TRBJ1-5	TGTGCCAGCAGCTCAACAGGGGGCTACGGTCTTAGCAATCAGCCCCAGCATTTT	CASSSTGGYGLSNQPQHF
.	TRBV19	.	TRBJ2-1	TGTGCCAGTAGTATAGAAGGCGGGGACTCCTACAATGAGCAGTTCTTC	CASSIEGGDSYNEQFF
.	TRBV19	TRBD2	TRBJ2-3	TGTGCCAGTAGTCCATCTAGCGGGAGTGGTACAGATACGCAGTATTTT	CASSPSSGSGTDTQYF
.	TRBV11-3	TRBD2	TRBJ2-1	TGTGCCAGCAGCTTTCCGGCTAGCGGTTGGGATGAGCAGTTCTTC	CASSFPASGWDEQFF
once	TRBV28	TRBD1	TRBJ1-1	TGTGCCAGCAGTCGGACAGGGTTGCACACTGAAGCTTTCTTT	CASSRTGLHTEAFF
.	TRBV28	TRBD1	TRBJ1-1	TGTGCCAGCAGCATTCCCGGGACAGGGAGGTCTGAAGCTTTCTTT	CASSIPGTGRSEAFF
.	TRBV6-5	.	TRBJ2-3	TGTGCCAGCAGACCCTGGACAGCCGATACAGATACGCAGTATTTT	CASRPWTADTDTQYF